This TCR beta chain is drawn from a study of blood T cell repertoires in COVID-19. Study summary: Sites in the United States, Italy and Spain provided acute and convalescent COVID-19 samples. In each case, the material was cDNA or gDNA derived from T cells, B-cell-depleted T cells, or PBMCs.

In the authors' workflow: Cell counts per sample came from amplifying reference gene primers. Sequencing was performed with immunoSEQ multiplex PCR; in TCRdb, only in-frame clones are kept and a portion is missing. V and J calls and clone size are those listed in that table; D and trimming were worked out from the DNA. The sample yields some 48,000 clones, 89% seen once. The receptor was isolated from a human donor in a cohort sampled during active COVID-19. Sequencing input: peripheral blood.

CDR3 sequence (DNA): TGTGCAATCACCACCACCGGGACAGGGTACGGAGCTTTCTTT. Translating it yields CAITTTGTGYGAFF. V is TRBV30 and J is TRBJ1-1, with 9 positions matching TRBD1. The CDR3 is made up of 14 amino acids. Germline CDR1 GTSNPN, CDR2 SVGIG (reference sequence). Filled out from reference TRBV30 and TRBJ1-1, the complete variable domain reads SQTIHQWPATLVQPVGSPLSLECTVEGTSNPNLYWYRQAAGRGLQLLFYSVGIGQISSEVPQNLSASRPQDRQFILSSKKLLLSDSGFYLCAITTTGTGYGAFFGQGTRLTVV.